The clone carrying this TCR beta chain has just one count. At one boundary the junction diverges from the germline segment, which might be a read error. The data were obtained in a study of radiotherapy plus CTLA-4 blockade in lung cancer. Germline CDR1 SEHNR, CDR2 FQNEAQ (reference sequence). The CDR3 extends over 16 amino acids. TCRdb's table, derived via immunoSEQ multiplex PCR, lists solely in-frame clones and lacks some. Among about 110,000 clones, more than 70% were seen once, and the ten largest hold 2.4%. The sample in question was peripheral blood, obtained from a patient treated with radiotherapy plus ipilimumab. The receptor was isolated from a human donor with non-small cell lung cancer that progressed on radiotherapy plus ipilimumab. Some clones in this sample may be carry-over from other donors' samples. The J gene is TRBJ1-6, the V gene TRBV7-9; possibly TRBD1 for D (5 bases). DNA for the CDR3: TGTGCCAGCAGCCTAGCCCCTGGACAAGTAAATTCACCCCTCCACTTT. Amino acids: CASSLAPGQVNSPLHF.